Sequencing of this T cell receptor (beta chain) was carried out in a study of naive and memory T cell subsets. Study-level findings and limits: Each distinct alpha or beta sequence counts as one clonotype.

Sorting gates: effector memory CD45RA-CD27-, EMRA CD45RA+CD27-. This clonotype has at least ten counts. As yet, its antigen is unknown. The V gene's germline CDR1 is DFQATT and CDR2 SNEGSKA (reference sequence). The ends were cut back, 4 bases at V and 2 bases at J, with 6 bases in the middle. The CDR3 spans 12 residues. Two oligonucleotides, mixed equimolar, formed the beta constant-region primer covering TRBC1 and TRBC2. A 12-nucleotide UMI and the SP2 primer were added to the cDNA 3' end by oligonucleotide ligation. One entry per CDR3 protein results from TCRdb running MiXCR on the UMI-ligation and nested PCR reads. The data hold 25,000 to 30,000 distinct CDR3 sequences, with roughly 10% observed a single time.

This sequence originates from a human donor in good health. The rearrangement uses TRBV20-1 and TRBJ2-1; D gene uncertain. The source material was effector memory CD4+ T cells from blood. Subset defined: effector memory, CD45RA- CD27-. CDR3 sequence reads: CSAIVTYNEQFF. The CDR3 DNA follows: TGCAGTGCTATAGTGACCTACAATGAGCAGTTCTTC.